These T cell receptor beta chains were read from a single sample in a study of technical replicates of blood from a few donors. The protocol was immunoSEQ multiplex PCR, while the TCRdb copy is restricted to in-frame clones and leaves out a portion. This table holds more than 65,000 clones, approximately 97% found once. Source material: T cells isolated from PBMCs. These receptors were collected from a human donor in good health. CDR3s include the opening cysteine and the closing phenylalanine or tryptophan. Fields, in order: J gene, D gene, V gene, CDR3 DNA, CDR3 protein. D genes are given only for firm matches.

>TRBJ2-5|.|TRBV10-1
TGCGCCAGCAGTGATAGGCCGGGGGAGACCCAGTACTTC
CASSDRPGETQYF
>TRBJ2-7|TRBD1|TRBV6-1
TGTGCCAGCAGTGAAGGGGTTTACAGGGGGTACGAGCAGTACTTC
CASSEGVYRGYEQYF
>TRBJ2-7|.|TRBV15
TGTGCCACCAAAGCGGAGTCAGCATTGTACGAGCAGTACTTC
CATKAESALYEQYF
>TRBJ1-1|.|TRBV10-2
TGCGCCACCTCAGACAGCAGGGGCAACACTGAAGCTTTCTTT
CATSDSRGNTEAFF
>TRBJ1-5|TRBD1|TRBV15
TGTGCCACCAGACTTAGACAGGGGGCACATCAGCCCCAGCATTTT
CATRLRQGAHQPQHF
>TRBJ1-2|.|TRBV9
TGTGCCAGCAGCGCCTCGGGCAGGGACTCAAACTATGGCTACACCTTC
CASSASGRDSNYGYTF
>TRBJ2-1|TRBD2|TRBV4-1
TGCGCCAGCAGTCTGACTAGCGGGAGCCTCAATGAGCAGTTCTTC
CASSLTSGSLNEQFF
>TRBJ2-7|.|TRBV11-3
TGTGCCAGCAGCTTATCAGGAGGGGGGGACTACGAGCAGTACTTC
CASSLSGGGDYEQYF
>TRBJ2-3|TRBD2|TRBV19
TGTGCCAGTAGTACTATATTACTAGCGGGAGTAACAGATACGCAGTATTTT
CASSTILLAGVTDTQYF
>TRBJ2-1|TRBD2|TRBV19
TGTGCCAGTAGCAACCTAGCGGGAGGTGAGCAGTTCTTC
CASSNLAGGEQFF
>TRBJ1-4|.|TRBV23-1
TGCGCCAGCAGTCAATTGAGCGGGCCCGTTAATGAAAAACTGTTTTTT
CASSQLSGPVNEKLFF
>TRBJ2-1|TRBD2|TRBV27
TGTGCCAGCAGTTTATCGACTAGCGGGAAGGGTGAGCAGTTCTTC
CASSLSTSGKGEQFF